These T cell receptor beta chains were read from a single sample in a study of T-cell reconstitution after alpha-beta-depleted transplantation in children. TCRdb called the PCR reads again in MiXCR, with one record for every CDR3 protein. This sample has about 600,000 distinct CDR3 sequences, with over 9.5% found just once. The source was PBMCs from the stem cell graft donor, collected from the stem cell graft. The origin of the receptors is a human donor who donated a stem cell graft to a child with acute myeloid leukemia. Both conserved end residues are part of each CDR3. The D gene is left open where the match is weak. Not all rows give a size; the values are once, few, many and, for expanded clones, a class.

>TRBJ2-1|TRBD1|many|TRBV29-1
CSVEGTGWYNEQFF
TGCAGCGTTGAGGGGACAGGGTGGTACAATGAGCAGTTCTTC
>TRBJ2-7|TRBD2|many|TRBV28
CASSPTSGRYHEQYF
TGTGCCAGCAGCCCTACTAGCGGGAGATACCACGAGCAGTACTTC
>TRBJ2-7|TRBD2|many|TRBV20-1
CSARTSGYEQYF
TGCAGTGCTAGAACTAGCGGCTACGAGCAGTACTTC
>TRBJ1-3|NA|NA|TRBV18
CASSPLGANGNTIYF
TGTGCCAGCTCACCTCTGGGGGCGAACGGAAACACCATATATTTT
>TRBJ2-7|TRBD2|many|TRBV12-3/TRBV12-4
CASSLYGGGEQYF
TGTGCCAGCAGTTTGTACGGCGGGGGCGAGCAGTACTTC
>TRBJ1-1|NA|few|TRBV20-1
CSARHFNTEAFF
TGCAGTGCCAGACACTTTAACACTGAAGCTTTCTTT
>TRBJ2-5|TRBD2|few|TRBV10-3
CATLELAGSKETQYF
TGTGCCACCCTGGAGCTAGCGGGGAGCAAAGAGACCCAGTACTTC
>TRBJ1-4|NA|many|TRBV20-1
CSAPVRDGGNEKLFF
TGCAGTGCTCCTGTCCGGGACGGGGGTAATGAAAAACTGTTTTTT
>TRBJ2-7|TRBD2|NA|TRBV25-1
CASSSSAGLAGGPHEQYF
TGTGCCAGCAGTTCCTCCGCGGGACTAGCGGGAGGGCCCCACGAGCAGTACTTC
>TRBJ2-5|NA|few|TRBV28
CASSFAGRETQYF
TGTGCCAGCAGTTTCGCAGGGCGGGAGACCCAGTACTTC
>TRBJ2-1|NA|many|TRBV28
CASQTYSGAYNEQFF
TGTGCCAGCCAAACTTACTCAGGGGCATACAATGAGCAGTTCTTC
>TRBJ2-7|TRBD2|NA|TRBV7-2
CASSLYRASGYEQYF
TGTGCCAGCAGCCTTTACCGGGCTAGCGGCTACGAGCAGTACTTC
>TRBJ2-7|NA|few|TRBV30
CAWEDSSYEQYF
TGTGCCTGGGAGGACTCTTCCTACGAGCAGTACTTC
>TRBJ1-1|NA|many|TRBV10-3
CAISEGSESLGAFF
TGTGCCATCAGTGAGGGGTCGGAAAGTCTCGGGGCTTTCTTT
>TRBJ2-1|TRBD2|NA|TRBV4-3
CASSPHPGTSSYNEQFF
TGCGCCAGCAGCCCTCACCCAGGGACTAGCTCTTACAATGAGCAGTTCTTC
>TRBJ2-7|NA|many|TRBV10-3
CAISGSSWEQYF
TGTGCCATCAGTGGGTCATCGTGGGAGCAGTACTTC
>TRBJ2-3|NA|NA|TRBV2
CASSEVGTPTDTQYF
TGTGCCAGCAGTGAGGTCGGGACTCCCACAGATACGCAGTATTTT
>TRBJ2-3|TRBD1|few|TRBV6-5
CASSFPSGTGSHRSTDTQYF
TGTGCCAGCAGTTTCCCCTCCGGGACAGGGAGCCACCGTAGCACAGATACGCAGTATTTT
>TRBJ2-6|NA|few|TRBV28
CASSFWAVSGANVLTF
TGTGCCAGCAGTTTTTGGGCCGTCTCTGGGGCCAACGTCCTGACTTTC
>TRBJ2-2|TRBD2|many|TRBV7-9
CASSPGLAGAANTGELFF
TGTGCCAGCAGCCCGGGACTAGCGGGAGCCGCGAACACCGGGGAGCTGTTTTTT
>TRBJ2-7|NA|many|TRBV12-3/TRBV12-4
CASSFQSTGYEQYF
TGTGCCAGCAGTTTTCAATCAACAGGTTACGAGCAGTACTTC
>TRBJ2-1|NA|few|TRBV6-2/TRBV6-3
CASSSARAGSVNEQFF
TGTGCCAGCAGTTCTGCGAGGGCGGGGTCGGTCAATGAGCAGTTCTTC
>TRBJ2-3|TRBD2|few|TRBV10-3
CAISEPYGGTKDTQYF
TGTGCCATCAGTGAGCCATACGGGGGGACGAAAGATACGCAGTATTTT
>TRBJ1-1|NA|NA|TRBV19
CASSLQGAKNTEAFF
TGTGCCAGTAGTCTCCAGGGAGCGAAGAACACTGAAGCTTTCTTT
>TRBJ2-3|TRBD2|NA|TRBV28
CASSFDRALAGVSTDTQYF
TGTGCCAGCAGTTTTGACAGGGCACTAGCGGGAGTTAGCACAGATACGCAGTATTTT
>TRBJ2-3|TRBD2|NA|TRBV20-1
CSAVGGVTGTDTQYF
TGCAGTGCCGTCGGGGGGGTGACGGGCACAGATACGCAGTATTTT
>TRBJ1-1|TRBD1|NA|TRBV7-8
CASSLWTGLKADTEAFF
TGTGCCAGCAGCCTCTGGACAGGCCTAAAGGCGGACACTGAAGCTTTCTTT
>TRBJ1-5|NA|NA|TRBV12-5
CASVSGPGSNQPQHF
TGTGCTAGTGTATCAGGGCCTGGAAGCAATCAGCCCCAGCATTTT
>TRBJ2-1|TRBD2|NA|TRBV7-2
CASSIRDYGYNEQFF
TGTGCCAGCAGCATCCGGGACTACGGATACAATGAGCAGTTCTTC
>TRBJ2-6|NA|few|TRBV5-1
CASSLEGGRNGANVLTF
TGCGCCAGCAGCTTGGAGGGGGGGCGAAATGGGGCCAACGTCCTGACTTTC
>TRBJ2-3|TRBD2|NA|TRBV28
CASSFPSLTSGSTDTQYF
TGTGCCAGCAGTTTTCCATCCCTTACTAGCGGGAGCACAGATACGCAGTATTTT
>TRBJ2-3|NA|many|TRBV6-5
CASSYSMGRPLRNTDTQYF
TGTGCCAGCAGTTACTCGATGGGCAGGCCTTTGAGGAACACAGATACGCAGTATTTT
>TRBJ2-1|TRBD2|once|TRBV4-2
CASSHGPGTSGTYNEQFF
TGTGCCAGCAGCCATGGCCCCGGGACTAGCGGAACATACAATGAGCAGTTCTTC
>TRBJ2-5|NA|many|TRBV2
CAIQGGGSRETQYF
TGTGCGATCCAGGGGGGCGGGAGTAGGGAGACCCAGTACTTC
>TRBJ2-1|NA|NA|TRBV14
CASSPPAGVGYNEQFF
TGTGCCAGCAGCCCCCCAGCAGGTGTCGGCTACAATGAGCAGTTCTTC
>TRBJ2-7|NA|NA|TRBV5-1
CASSLEASEVREQYF
TGCGCCAGCAGCTTGGAGGCTAGCGAAGTACGCGAGCAGTACTTC
>TRBJ2-1|TRBD2|many|TRBV20-1
CSAAGLAGKYNEQFF
TGCAGTGCAGCGGGACTAGCGGGAAAGTACAATGAGCAGTTCTTC
>TRBJ2-5|TRBD2|NA|TRBV13
CASSLRRVSGTEETQYF
TGTGCCAGCAGCCTCAGACGCGTGAGCGGGACGGAAGAGACCCAGTACTTC
>TRBJ2-5|NA|NA|TRBV29-1
CSVGQWETQYF
TGCAGCGTTGGGCAGTGGGAGACCCAGTACTTC
>TRBJ2-1|NA|NA|TRBV18
CASSPTLVNEQFF
TGTGCCAGCTCACCAACCCTAGTCAATGAGCAGTTCTTC
>TRBJ1-1|NA|NA|TRBV29-1
CSVEEAGPGEAFF
TGCAGCGTTGAAGAAGCGGGGCCAGGGGAAGCTTTCTTT
>TRBJ1-2|NA|NA|TRBV6-2/TRBV6-3
CASNEGYGYTF
TGTGCCAGCAACGAAGGATATGGCTACACCTTC
>TRBJ1-4|NA|NA|TRBV5-1
CASSPGDREQEKLFF
TGCGCCAGCAGCCCGGGGGACCGGGAGCAGGAAAAACTGTTTTTT
>TRBJ2-5|TRBD2|NA|TRBV29-1
CSVELAGREWETQYF
TGCAGCGTCGAACTAGCGGGGAGAGAATGGGAGACCCAGTACTTC
>TRBJ1-5|TRBD1|NA|TRBV12-3/TRBV12-4
CASSLAMSGGNQPQHF
TGTGCCAGCAGTTTAGCAATGTCAGGGGGGAATCAGCCCCAGCATTTT
>TRBJ2-2|NA|few|TRBV19
CASSLQGNPGELFF
TGTGCCAGTAGCCTACAGGGAAACCCCGGGGAGCTGTTTTTT
>TRBJ2-7|TRBD1|NA|TRBV7-3
CASSFRGREQYF
TGTGCCAGCAGCTTCAGGGGGCGAGAGCAGTACTTC
>TRBJ2-1|NA|many|TRBV5-1
CASSLGGSLSYNEQFF
TGCGCCAGCAGCTTGGGGGGGAGCCTCTCCTACAATGAGCAGTTCTTC
>TRBJ1-4|TRBD1|few|TRBV29-1
CSFGQGATNEKLFF
TGCAGCTTCGGACAGGGGGCAACTAATGAAAAACTGTTTTTT
>TRBJ2-3|TRBD2|many|TRBV11-2
CASSPRLAADTQYF
TGTGCCAGCAGCCCGAGACTAGCGGCAGATACGCAGTATTTT
>TRBJ1-1|NA|many|TRBV29-1
CSVGFPNTEAFF
TGCAGCGTTGGGTTTCCGAACACTGAAGCTTTCTTT
>TRBJ1-2|NA|NA|TRBV27
CASSLGHNYGYTF
TGTGCCAGCAGTTTAGGCCATAACTATGGCTACACCTTC
>TRBJ1-2|TRBD1|NA|TRBV14
CASSRPKTGSYTF
TGTGCCAGCAGCCGACCGAAGACAGGGAGCTACACCTTC
>TRBJ2-1|NA|many|TRBV9
CASSVSSGSYNEQFF
TGTGCCAGCAGCGTATCAAGCGGGTCGTACAATGAGCAGTTCTTC
>TRBJ2-7|TRBD1|many|TRBV20-1
CSSGQYAYEQYF
TGCAGTTCGGGACAGTATGCCTACGAGCAGTACTTC